These T cell receptor beta chains were read from a single sample in a study of beta chain features in type 1 diabetes. The repertoire was sequenced with immunoSEQ multiplex PCR; TCRdb's copy has only in-frame clones and lacks some. The sample includes more than 300,000 clones, about 10% of them seen just once. Sequencing was done on a sample of central memory CD4+ T cells from blood. Source of these receptors: a young man with type 1 diabetes. Both conserved end residues are part of each CDR3. The D gene is left open where the match is weak. The size of a clone is reported for some rows only, either as once, few or many, or as a class for expanded clones.

>TRBD2|TRBJ2-7|-|TRBV6-4
CASSDSGQLAGGDSEQYF
TGTGCCAGCAGTGACTCGGGGCAACTAGCGGGAGGCGACTCCGAGCAGTACTTC
>-|TRBJ1-2|-|TRBV28
CASSPAGAHYGYTF
TGTGCCAGCAGCCCTGCAGGGGCCCACTATGGCTACACCTTC
>-|TRBJ2-1|-|TRBV6-1
CASNPGRTYNEQFF
TGTGCCAGCAATCCGGGACGGACTTACAATGAGCAGTTCTTC
>-|TRBJ2-5|few|TRBV27
CASRREQETQYF
TGTGCCAGCAGAAGGGAGCAAGAGACCCAGTACTTC
>-|TRBJ1-5|few|TRBV9
CASSSLGGREQPQHF
TGTGCCAGCAGCTCTCTGGGAGGGAGGGAACAGCCCCAGCATTTT
>-|TRBJ2-7|few|TRBV5-1
CASSRDGTSWGEQYF
TGCGCCAGCAGCCGAGACGGGACGTCTTGGGGCGAGCAGTACTTC
>-|TRBJ1-1|-|TRBV7-2
CASSDYRQNTEAFF
TGTGCCAGCAGCGATTACAGGCAGAACACTGAAGCTTTCTTT
>-|TRBJ1-1|many|TRBV11-3
CASSLGGVNTEAFF
TGTGCCAGCAGCTTGGGTGGGGTGAACACTGAAGCTTTCTTT
>-|TRBJ2-1|-|TRBV6-7
CASTGPSPCEQFF
TGTGCCAGCACGGGCCCCTCCCCGTGTGAGCAGTTCTTC
>-|TRBJ1-2|few|TRBV7-9
CASSLARGAAGYTF
TGTGCCAGCAGCTTAGCGCGGGGTGCGGCTGGCTACACCTTC
>-|TRBJ1-1|-|TRBV2
CASSKGGNTEAFF
TGTGCCAGCAGTAAGGGGGGGAACACTGAAGCTTTCTTT
>-|TRBJ2-5|few|TRBV5-1
CASSLVVLETQYF
TGCGCCAGCAGCTTAGTGGTATTGGAGACCCAGTACTTC
>TRBD1|TRBJ1-1|-|TRBV6-5
CASSYGQGAGNTEAFF
TGTGCCAGCAGTTATGGACAGGGGGCAGGGAACACTGAAGCTTTCTTT
>-|TRBJ2-7|many|TRBV5-6
CASSRDSPYEQYF
TGTGCCAGCAGCCGGGACTCTCCCTACGAGCAGTACTTC
>TRBD1|TRBJ1-2|few|TRBV7-8
CASSSRTGVNYGYTF
TGTGCCAGCAGCTCGAGGACAGGGGTTAACTATGGCTACACCTTC
>-|TRBJ2-2|few|TRBV4-2
CASSQGSGNTGELFF
TGTGCCAGCAGCCAAGGGTCGGGGAACACCGGGGAGCTGTTTTTT
>-|TRBJ2-7|few|TRBV11-2
CASSPLRRGFGETYEQYF
TGTGCCAGCAGCCCACTTCGCAGAGGGTTCGGAGAAACCTACGAGCAGTACTTC